This T cell receptor beta chain was sequenced for a study of neurological immune-mediated disorders. 5'RACE with 10-nucleotide random UMIs produced the cDNA. A single run covered 15-18 subjects with over 180 million TCR-beta sequences. TCRdb used MiXCR to reprocess the 5' RACE reads, holding one entry per CDR3 protein. The profile shows 84,000 or so distinct CDR3 sequences, under 15% of them singletons. Time point: longitudinal time-point 2. It was from 2 million PBMCs stored at -80 C that the unsorted libraries were obtained. In this sample, this clonotype turned up once. At one of its ends the junction is not consistent with the germline gene, which may arise from a read error. The sequenced sample was PBMCs. This clonotype was obtained from a female donor with HTLV-1-associated myelopathy (HAM/TSP).

The CDR3 bases are TGTGCCAACAGTCCCGGACACAGCCCCTACGAGCAGTACTTC. Protein sequence: CANSPGHSPYEQYF. The rearrangement joins TRBV12-3 or TRBV12-4 to TRBJ2-7, with a tentative D call TRBD1 (5 bases). The CDR3 has 14 residues.